This TCR beta chain was sequenced for a study of blood T cell repertoires in COVID-19. Study in general: PBMCs, B-cell-depleted T cells, or T cells provided the cDNA or gDNA that made up the material.

This clone was seen a handful of times. In the authors' methods: Reference gene primers were amplified, and this amplification served to estimate nucleated cell counts. Sequencing used immunoSEQ multiplex PCR; TCRdb keeps in-frame clones, though not all of them. D and trimming come from the DNA, and the V and J calls and clone size come from that table. There are around 80,000 clones in the sample; about three quarters occur only once, and 5% to 6% lies in the top ten. This CDR3 has 18 residues. Germline loops: CDR1 LGHNA, CDR2 YNFKEQ. J lost 3 bases, V lost 0 bases, and 5 bases had no gene match. The chain employs TRBV4-2 and TRBJ2-5; 15 bases agree with TRBD2. The sample taken for sequencing was peripheral blood. The receptor's source is a man in his forties or fifties with active or convalescent COVID-19. The CDR3 region has the DNA TGTGCCAGCAGCCAAGATACGGGGACTAGCGGGGGGAAAGAGACCCAGTACTTC. Amino acids: CASSQDTGTSGGKETQYF.